The TCR beta chain under discussion was sequenced for a study of T cell repertoires in cytomegalovirus infection. Study summary: It can be stated that public TCR beta signatures indicated CMV infection as well as a matching HLA type. General study results and limits: It was HLA-C-restricted CMV-specific TCR beta clonotypes that dominated the response ex vivo.

A few counts support this clonotype. Its antigen is still unknown. The CDR3 is 16 amino acids. CDR1 MNHEY and CDR2 SMNVEV come from the germline V gene (reference sequence). The V end was cut by 3 bases, the J end by 2 bases, with 17 bases between. TCRdb ran MiXCR on the reads and lists one entry per CDR3 protein. The data hold nearly 550,000 distinct CDR3 sequences, with 15% to 20% observed a single time. Specimen: CD8+ T cells from PBMCs. The source is a human donor in good health (CMV status not recorded). Some clones in this sample may be carry-over from other donors' samples. The genes are TRBV27 and TRBJ2-7; D could derive from TRBD1 or TRBD2 (6 bases each). The CDR3 spells CASSFLPGATTYEQYF. CDR3 DNA sequence: TGTGCCAGCAGTTTCCTACCGGGGGCCACGACCTACGAGCAGTACTTC.